The rows below give T cell receptor beta chains drawn from one sample of a study of T cell repertoires in ileal Crohn's disease. Measured with immunoSEQ multiplex PCR; TCRdb has only the in-frame clones, and not every one. This table has around 6,000 clones, 82% appearing once. Sequenced sample: ileal tissue. These receptors were obtained from an adult with Crohn's disease. CDR3s include the opening cysteine and the closing phenylalanine or tryptophan.

>TRBV9|TRBJ2-7
CASSSRTGGYEQYF
>TRBV14|TRBJ1-6
CASSQDLNSPLHF
>TRBV5-1|TRBJ1-1
CASSWGDGNTEAFF
>TRBV19|TRBJ1-2
CASSAPQRDRRYGYTF
>TRBV19|TRBJ2-1
CASSPQGQGGNEQFF
>TRBV15|TRBJ2-5
CATSRDPGGLRETQYF
>TRBV19|TRBJ2-7
CASSPEGSYEQYF
>TRBV7-9|TRBJ2-2
CASSSRDRGTGELFF
>TRBV19|TRBJ2-2
CASKDSNTGELFF
>TRBV28|TRBJ2-7
CASSLRRGYEQYF
>TRBV2|TRBJ1-4
CASSLLSGTNEKLFF
>TRBV10-3|TRBJ1-2
CAISVLDSNPSYGYTF
>TRBV2|TRBJ1-1
CASSEDRMNTEAFF
>TRBV9|TRBJ1-1
CASSPEGPPNTEAFF
>TRBV28|TRBJ1-1
CASSFSGVDEAFF
>TRBV4-3|TRBJ2-6
CASSQQGSGANVLTF
>TRBV18|TRBJ1-1
CANSPSRGNTEAFF
>TRBV2|TRBJ2-5
CASHSGQGPEETQYF
>TRBV9|TRBJ2-7
CASSTRTGGYEQYF
>TRBV9|TRBJ2-7
CASSPLTSGSYEQYF
>TRBV18|TRBJ2-7
CASSPLQSGQGAGGQYF
>TRBV9|TRBJ1-1
CASSPQTGWATEAFF
>TRBV27|TRBJ2-5
CASSGQGAIETQYF
>TRBV4-3|TRBJ1-3
CASSQQTGGPSGNTIYF
>TRBV9|TRBJ2-7
CASSVSSGRALDEQYF
>TRBV2|TRBJ2-1
CARGVAGASGRNEQFF
>TRBV9|TRBJ2-7
CASSAGTGVYEQYF
>TRBV19|TRBJ1-2
CASSPPGTGRNGYTF
>TRBV28|TRBJ1-4
CASSSTLKEKLFF
>TRBV28|TRBJ2-7
CASSLLPVATYEQYF